This T cell receptor beta chain was identified in a study of blood T cells in healthy people across ages (dated by TCRdb to the mid-2010s). Broadly, across the study: Template switching captured roughly one uniquely barcoded TCR beta cDNA molecule per two T cells in model experiments. The study analyzed two additional independent replicas of 1 million unique cDNA reads from the same blood draw for two donors, one aged 18 to 30 and one aged 80 or older. Four age groups were formed from the donors: young (average approximately 16 years), middle-aged (just under 40), aged (62) and long-lived (about 75). Age-related changes in TCR beta repertoire diversity were measured in the study by deep sequencing normalized with unique cDNA molecular identifiers. Donors of different ages were randomly distributed across sequencing lanes to avoid experimental bias. Study-wide findings and limitations: Observed TCR beta diversity correlated strongly with the percentage of naive T cells measured by flow cytometry. Compared with the aged group, more naive CD4+ T cells, fewer expanded clones and increased TCR diversity were shown by the long-lived group, suggesting age selection. Observed TCR beta diversity per million T cells fell roughly linearly with age, and a significant reduction was already apparent by age roughly 40. Total diversity estimates from one million sequenced T cells were considered lower bounds and underestimates. Donor CMV infection status was unknown, potentially confounding age-related changes in expanded clonotypes. Because profiling used bulk unsorted PBMCs, naive and antigen-experienced compartments could not be compared conclusively.

The donors were roughly 38 Caucasian individuals from Russia, aged roughly 6 to 100 years, who were systemically healthy. Ten milliliters of peripheral blood were drawn from each donor into EDTA-treated Vacutainer tubes. Ficoll-Paque density-gradient centrifugation was used to isolate PBMCs, with at least 7 million obtained per sample. Total RNA, at least 6 micrograms per sample, was extracted from PBMCs with Trizol reagent. The percentages of naive CD45RAhigh/CD27high T cells were determined by flow cytometry on a PBMC aliquot from every donor. Library preparation was by 5' RACE. Data came from an Illumina HiSeq 2500. A second about 6 to 11 cycle PCR used a sample-barcoded 5' primer and a J-beta primer mix. A template-switch 5' adaptor carrying 12 random nucleotides introduced a unique molecular identifier onto each TCR beta cDNA molecule. Each sample yielded at least 3 million CDR3-containing paired-end reads. The Mint cDNA synthesis kit, primed by a TRBC-specific oligonucleotide, was used to synthesize first-strand cDNA from all RNA. Following uracil-DNA glycosylase treatment, a first 18-cycle PCR with universal primers M1SS and BC2_uni_R was performed on all cDNA. Per the original workflow: Normalization of each sample was performed by random selection of 1 million high-quality reads, each carrying a distinct molecular identifier. Instead of being binned into consensus sequences, reads with shared molecular identifiers were discarded. MiTCR, set to a Q25 quality threshold and the strictest error-elimination algorithm, was used for CDR3 identification, clonotype clustering and error correction. A nonparametric unseen species model with Euler transformation was used to estimate lower-bound total TCR beta diversity. TCRdb reran the public reads through fastp at Q25 and MiXCR, keeping productive beta chains. Rows matching on CDR3 protein sequence are summarized as one entry with the most common DNA and genes. The V and J calls were not made by the authors but by TCRdb's processing. Across this sample there are about 1.5 million distinct CDR3 sequences, with roughly two fifths seen only once. The ten top clones hold about 4% of the sample.

Sequences LGHNA (CDR1) and YSLEER (CDR2) are obtained from the germline V gene. The CDR3 measures 19 amino acids from cysteine to phenylalanine. Here the CDR3 DNA is all that survives: 57 bases in frame from base 1. Trimming takes 2 bases off V and 2 bases off J; junction bases not matched to a gene: 13. This clonotype has a handful of counts. Its binding antigen is unknown. No base-level quality is on record; no much larger clone is a single base apart. The V and J segments used are TRBV4-3 and TRBJ2-4; 9 bases in the middle match TRBD1. Sequencing input: blood. The clonotype was recovered from a woman younger than 30 in good health. The CDR3 protein is CASSQHPGTGSLTKNIQYF. In nucleotide form, the sequence is TGCGCCAGCAGCCAACACCCCGGGACAGGGAGTCTAACCAAAAACATTCAGTACTTC.